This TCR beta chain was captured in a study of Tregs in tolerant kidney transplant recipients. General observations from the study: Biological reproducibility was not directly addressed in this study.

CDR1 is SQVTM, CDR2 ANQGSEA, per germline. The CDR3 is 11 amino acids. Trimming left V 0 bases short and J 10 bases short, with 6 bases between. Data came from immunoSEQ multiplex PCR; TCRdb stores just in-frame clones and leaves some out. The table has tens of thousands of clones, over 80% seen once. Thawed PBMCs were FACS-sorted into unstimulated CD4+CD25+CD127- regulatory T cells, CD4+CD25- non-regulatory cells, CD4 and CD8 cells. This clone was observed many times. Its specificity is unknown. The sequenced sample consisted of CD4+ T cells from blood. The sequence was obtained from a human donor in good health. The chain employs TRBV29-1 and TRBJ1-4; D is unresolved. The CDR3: CSVEDLGKLFF. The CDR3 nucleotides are TGCAGCGTTGAAGATCTTGGAAAACTGTTTTTT.